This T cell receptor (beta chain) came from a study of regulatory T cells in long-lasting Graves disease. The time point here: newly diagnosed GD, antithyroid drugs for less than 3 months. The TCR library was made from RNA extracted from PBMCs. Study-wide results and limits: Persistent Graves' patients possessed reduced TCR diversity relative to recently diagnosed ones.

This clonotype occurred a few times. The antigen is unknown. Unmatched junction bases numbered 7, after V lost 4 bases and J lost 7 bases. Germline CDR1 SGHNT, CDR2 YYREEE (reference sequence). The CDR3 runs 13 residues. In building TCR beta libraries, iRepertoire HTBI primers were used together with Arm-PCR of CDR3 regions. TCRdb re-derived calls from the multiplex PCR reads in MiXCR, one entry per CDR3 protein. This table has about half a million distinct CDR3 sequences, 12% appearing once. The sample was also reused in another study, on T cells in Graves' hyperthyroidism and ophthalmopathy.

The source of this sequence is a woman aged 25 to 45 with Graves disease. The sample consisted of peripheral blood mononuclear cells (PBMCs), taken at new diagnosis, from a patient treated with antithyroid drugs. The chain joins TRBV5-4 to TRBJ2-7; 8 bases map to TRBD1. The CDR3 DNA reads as TGTGCCAGCAGCCCAGGGGGCATAGGGGAGCAGTACTTC. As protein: CASSPGGIGEQYF.